The sequence of this T cell receptor beta chain was determined in a study of T cell changes during pregnancy in multiple sclerosis. Here immunoSEQ multiplex PCR was the method, and the copy in TCRdb shows in-frame clones only, minus some. This sample carries 26,000 or so clones, 85% to 90% of them seen once, and the ten largest clones take roughly 17%. Germline V CDR1 and CDR2: SGHDN, FVKESK. The CDR3 extends over 14 amino acids. V shed 6 bases, J shed 6 bases, and the junction held 8 bases outside the gene matches. The sequence was obtained from a female donor with multiple sclerosis, enrolled in a pregnancy study. V and J are TRBV14 and TRBJ2-7; TRBD2 aligns across 10 bases. Sequencing was performed on CD8+ T cells from peripheral blood mononuclear cells, taken in the second trimester of pregnancy. The CDR3 nucleotides read TGTGCCAGCAGTACAGGGCTAGCGGGAGTCGAGCAGTACTTC. This translates into CASSTGLAGVEQYF.